The entry that follows covers one TCR beta chain sequence. The target antigen is unknown. This record comes from a study of cytomegalovirus exposure and HLA in healthy donors. Clones were sequenced by immunoSEQ multiplex PCR, and TCRdb holds only the in-frame ones, with some missing. The data contain roughly 86,000 clones, approximately 95% of them singletons. CDR1 is SGHRS, CDR2 YFSETQ, per germline. V lost 4 bases to trimming and J lost 0 bases; unmatched junction nucleotides: 7. The CDR3 runs 16 residues. The study, taken as a whole, reports: The study listed 164 cytomegalovirus-associated TCR beta chains. Published work reported that the classifier diagnosed cytomegalovirus status with high specificity and sensitivity.

This TCR came from a man aged 18 to 29 in good health and CMV-seropositive. The material sequenced was PBMCs. The chain uses TRBV5-1 and TRBJ1-5, with 7 bases that match TRBD1. This CDR3 reads CASSPGDSLSNQPQHF. For the CDR3, the DNA is TGCGCCAGCAGCCCCGGGGACAGTCTTAGCAATCAGCCCCAGCATTTT.